This T cell receptor (beta chain) was identified during a study of blood T cell repertoires in COVID-19 (TCRdb year 2020). With respect to the entire study: Collaborator samples came from the United States, Italy and Spain and covered acute and convalescent phases of COVID-19. The repertoires were released in a freely available public database intended as a resource for research on the immune response to SARS-CoV-2. Where available, HLA class I and class II types were taken from metadata supplied by the sample provider and were not determined by assay-based typing. Samples came from the ongoing ImmuneRACE study (first 160 participants) plus 1,254 subjects from 6 global collaborators. Sample metadata almost always included a de-identified subject ID, COVID-19 status, age in years and sex. The prospective study material was composed of cDNA or gDNA derived from T cells, B-cell-depleted T cells, or PBMCs. The dataset comprised deeply sampled blood TCRbeta repertoires from subjects exposed to, actively infected with, or recovered from COVID-19.

In the prospective study, participants were roughly 18 to 100 years old, resided in about two dozen geographic areas of the United States, and were enrolled through a virtual design. Cohort assignment in the prospective study relied on participant-reported clinical history from a screening survey and a study questionnaire. For ImmuneRACE Cohort 3, a participant was defined as recovered based on two consecutive negative NP/OP PCR tests, clearance by a healthcare professional, or resolution of symptoms. Mobile phlebotomists in the prospective study collected whole blood, serum and a nasopharyngeal or oropharyngeal swab from every participant. Prospective study participants could optionally give additional blood draws and questionnaires over a 2-month period. Before DNA extraction, blood samples from the prospective study were shipped at room temperature or frozen. TCRbeta CDR3 regions were amplified from genomic DNA by means of the immunoSEQ Assay, a bias-controlled multiplex PCR. In the paper's pipeline: Within the assay, amplification of reference gene primers was used to estimate how many nucleated cells each sample contained. Sequence reads were collapsed and filtered to measure the absolute abundance of every unique TCRbeta CDR3 rearrangement. For each sample, productive Simpson clonality was calculated by taking the square root of Simpson's diversity index across productive rearrangements. The table comes from immuneACCESS by way of TCRdb, which keeps in-frame sequences with V and J called. Part of the clones is missing from these tables; in studies checked, under half for an unresolved V gene and the rest for unknown reasons. For V, J and clone size, that table is used; D and trimming come from the DNA. The sample data list 200,000 or so clones, and about 80% of these were observed just once. The ten largest make up around 7.5% of the sample.

Worth noting for this clone: The clone's antigen remains unknown. No base quality values were provided; no much bigger clone lies one nucleotide off.

On the study overall, not on this receptor specifically: How much clinical and demographic metadata was included differed by source and by participant, and the metadata was provided uncurated.

The CDR3 measures 13 amino acids from cysteine to phenylalanine. Here the CDR3 DNA is all that survives: 39 bases in frame from base 1. The germline V gene (reference sequence) supplies CDR1 WNHNN and CDR2 SYGVQD. The germline ends are 16 bases apart after V is trimmed by 10 bases and J by 9 bases. The chain joins TRBV10-1 to TRBJ1-6; TRBD1 is possibly the D segment (5 matching bases). Sequenced input: PBMCs or T cells enriched from blood (not recorded which). This clonotype originated in a man between 40 and 49 years old who had recovered from COVID-19. The CDR3 region reads CATRAEEISPLHF. The DNA reads TGCGCCACCAGGGCCGAGGAGATTTCACCCCTCCACTTT.